These 15 T cell receptor beta chains originate from one sample sequenced in a study of OX40 agonist ivuxolimab in advanced cancers. Generated by immunoSEQ multiplex PCR, the TCRdb table keeps only in-frame clones and is missing some. The sample lists just over 20,000 clones, 75% to 85% seen once, with 9.5% in the top ten. The sample consisted of CD4+ or CD8+ T cells sorted from blood, taken in a trial of the OX40 agonist ivuxolimab. The receptors stem from an adult with an advanced solid tumor such as melanoma, head and neck, liver or kidney cancer.

V and J are TRBV29-1 and TRBJ2-3; 15 positions agree with TRBD2. The germline CDR1 and CDR2 sequences are SQVTM and ANQGSEA. This CDR3 contains 17 residues. The junction had 8 bases not matched to a gene; V was cut back by 7 bases and J by 0 bases. As DNA, the CDR3 is TGCAGCGCCCTAGGGACTAGCGGGGGGCCTAGCACAGATACGCAGTATTTT. It translates to CSALGTSGGPSTDTQYF.

This chain connects TRBV6-1 to TRBJ1-4; D possibly corresponds to TRBD1 (6 bases). Germline V gene data show CDR1 as MNHNS and CDR2 as SASEGT. Trimming took 4 bases from V and 6 from J, leaving 12 bases between them. CDR3 length: 14 amino acids. CDR3 DNA: TGTGCCAGCAGTGTGCAGGGGCTCGATGAAAAACTGTTTTTT. Amino acid sequence: CASSVQGLDEKLFF.

This rearrangement joins TRBV7-9 to TRBJ2-5; D is perhaps TRBD2 (5 bases). The CDR3 has 14 amino acids. Germline V gives CDR1 SEHNR, CDR2 FQNEAQ (reference sequence). V gave up 5 bases and J gave up 3 bases, with 13 bases separating them. As DNA, the CDR3 is TGTGCCAGCAGCCCCCTGTCGAGGGAAGAGACCCAGTACTTC. Translating gives CASSPLSREETQYF.

CDR3 sequence reads: CASSFPGRVNTEAFF. The CDR3 DNA reads TGTGCCAGCAGCTTTCCGGGACGGGTGAACACTGAAGCTTTCTTT. The rearrangement links TRBV6-5 to TRBJ1-1; a weak D match, TRBD1 (5 bases). CDR1 is MNHEY, CDR2 SVGAGI, per germline. Trimming left V 6 bases short and J 0 bases short, with 14 bases between. The CDR3 spans 15 residues.

The V call is TRBV5-1, the J call TRBJ2-6, with 8 bases that match TRBD1. V was clipped by 3 bases and J by 0 bases; unmatched bases: 5. The CDR3 runs to 17 residues. Germline V lookup: CDR1 SGHRS, CDR2 YFSETQ. The CDR3 is CASSSGQASSGANVLTF. DNA for the CDR3: TGCGCCAGCAGCTCGGGACAGGCCAGCTCTGGGGCCAACGTCCTGACTTTC.

The chain has TRBV9 and TRBJ2-1; 9 bases are shared with TRBD2. With V trimmed by 0 bases and J by 7 bases, 5 bases remained unmatched. The length of the CDR3 is 15 residues. CDR1 and CDR2 from the germline V gene are SGDLS and YYNGEE. In DNA, the CDR3 is TGTGCCAGCAGCGTAGGGACTAGCGTTGTGAATGAGCAGTTCTTC. Amino acids: CASSVGTSVVNEQFF.

This clone has more than one count but fewer than ten. V gene TRBV19 combines with J gene TRBJ1-5; tentatively, D is TRBD1 (6 bases). Looked up from germline, CDR1 is LNHDA and CDR2 is SQIVND (reference sequence). Trimming stripped 5 bases from V and 1 base from J, with 15 bases between. CDR3 length: 16 amino acids. Here the CDR3 reads CASSFRQVGSNQPQHF. CDR3 coding DNA: TGTGCCAGTAGTTTCCGACAGGTAGGAAGCAATCAGCCCCAGCATTTT.

Regarding this clone: A much larger clonotype is one base distant, so this may be a read error. The chain has TRBV7-6 and TRBJ1-3, with D perhaps matching TRBD1 (6 bases). The CDR3 contains 17 residues. Germline CDR1 and CDR2: SGHVS and FNYEAQ. Here the CDR3 reads CASSPWRTAGSGSTIYF. The CDR3 region has the DNA TGTGCCAGCAGCCCCTGGCGGACAGCAGGCTCTGGAAGCACCATATATTTT.

The chain employs TRBV25-1 and TRBJ1-4, with 9 bases lining up with TRBD1. This CDR3 has 15 residues. V was clipped by 8 bases and J by 8 bases; unmatched bases: 12. Germline CDR1 MGHDK, CDR2 SYGVNS. In DNA, the CDR3 is TGTGCCAGCTTAGGGACAGGGAAGGGGAAAGAAAAACTGTTTTTT. Translating it yields CASLGTGKGKEKLFF.

Only a few counts were recorded for this clone. This chain uses TRBV7-2 with TRBJ1-5; D gene unclear. Germline V gene data show CDR1 as SGHTA and CDR2 as FQGNSA. The CDR3 spans 14 residues. Trimming cost V 1 base and J 6 bases, with 10 bases left between them. In nucleotides, the CDR3 is TGTGCCAGCAGCTTAGGGCCCTCCGCTCAGCCCCAGCATTTT. Amino acids: CASSLGPSAQPQHF.

This chain connects TRBV7-3 to TRBJ2-1; D is possibly TRBD1 or TRBD2 (5 bases each). Germline V CDR1 and CDR2: SGHTA, FQGTGA. The V and J ends lost 1 base and 9 bases respectively, with 16 bases between them. The CDR3 runs to 15 residues. The CDR3 region has the DNA TGTGCCAGCAGCTTAAATAAGAGGGGAGACGGTGAGCAGTTCTTC. This translates into CASSLNKRGDGEQFF.

The rearrangement uses TRBV29-1 and TRBJ2-7, with 7 bases that match TRBD1. J gave up 2 bases and V 0 bases, and 10 bases lay outside the gene matches. The germline gives CDR1 SQVTM, CDR2 ANQGSEA. The CDR3 has 16 amino acids. The CDR3 DNA sequence: TGCAGCGTTGAAGAGGTCCGAGGACAGGACCCCTACGAGCAGTACTTC. Amino acid sequence: CSVEEVRGQDPYEQYF.

The V and J genes are TRBV9 and TRBJ2-1; 7 bases map to TRBD1. The junction had 7 bases not matched to a gene; V was cut back by 4 bases and J by 0 bases. Germline V gene sequence: CDR1 SGDLS, CDR2 YYNGEE. The CDR3 spans 16 residues. CDR3 nucleotide sequence: TGTGCCAGCAGCATCACAGGGGATAGCTCCTACAATGAGCAGTTCTTC. Its translation: CASSITGDSSYNEQFF.

The V call is TRBV5-6, the J call TRBJ1-4, with 10 bases identical to TRBD1. The CDR3 spans 16 residues. V lost 2 bases and J lost 1; bases outside the gene matches: 2. Looked up from germline, CDR1 is SGHDT and CDR2 is YYEEEE. The CDR3 sequence is CASSFGTGVTNEKLFF. DNA of the CDR3: TGTGCCAGCAGCTTCGGGACAGGGGTAACTAATGAAAAACTGTTTTTT.

The chain joins TRBV27 to TRBJ1-2, with D possibly being TRBD1 (5 bases). The germline V gene has CDR1 MNHEY and CDR2 SMNVEV (reference sequence). V was clipped by 6 bases and J by 5 bases, with 16 bases between them. This CDR3 has 14 amino acids. Here the CDR3 reads CASRGLPLEYGYTF. As DNA, the CDR3 is TGTGCCAGCAGGGGACTCCCTCTGGAGTATGGCTACACCTTC.